This T cell receptor beta chain was identified in a study of identifying expanded T cells in peripheral blood. The germline gives CDR1 SGHTA, CDR2 FQGNSA. Trimming shortened V by 1 base and J by 2 bases, and 7 bases separated the two germline ends. CDR3 size: 14 residues. During the collection period, no donor immune events like infections were recorded. TCRdb's table, derived via immunoSEQ multiplex PCR, lists solely in-frame clones and lacks some. The data show some 72,000 clones, 90% seen once. The sequence was obtained from a person aged 18 to 75 in good health. The sequenced sample was blood. This chain uses TRBV7-2 with TRBJ2-3; D is uncertain. The CDR3 is CASSLDGYTDTQYF. In nucleotides, the CDR3 is TGTGCCAGCAGCTTAGATGGGTACACAGATACGCAGTATTTT.